This T cell receptor beta chain was found in a study of post-analysis software for immune sequencing data. General study points: Controls' normalized Chao1 diversity significantly exceeded that of multiple sclerosis patients. The study found TRBV5-6, TRBV5-1 and TRBV20-1 among five or six TRBV segments more frequent in patients than controls.

This clonotype was seen a handful of times. The antigen remains undetermined. Unique molecular identifiers were built into the TCR beta cDNA libraries. Input amounts of 1 to 10 million T cells were used. These gave some 500,000 cDNA molecules, so each molecule approximated one T cell. A single record per CDR3 protein comes from TCRdb applying MiXCR to the PCR reads. The sample has roughly 400,000 distinct CDR3 sequences, 35% to 45% seen once. Germline loops: CDR1 MNHEY, CDR2 SVGEGT. With V trimmed by 2 bases and J by 5 bases, 7 bases remained unmatched. CDR3 length: 17 amino acids. This clonotype was sampled from a girl aged 2 to 10 with multiple sclerosis. Input material: blood. J is TRBJ2-3 and V is TRBV6-2 or TRBV6-3; TRBD2 agrees at 13 bases. The CDR3 here is CASSYAFTSGREDTQYF. The CDR3 region has the DNA TGTGCCAGCAGTTACGCCTTTACTAGCGGGAGGGAAGATACGCAGTATTTT.